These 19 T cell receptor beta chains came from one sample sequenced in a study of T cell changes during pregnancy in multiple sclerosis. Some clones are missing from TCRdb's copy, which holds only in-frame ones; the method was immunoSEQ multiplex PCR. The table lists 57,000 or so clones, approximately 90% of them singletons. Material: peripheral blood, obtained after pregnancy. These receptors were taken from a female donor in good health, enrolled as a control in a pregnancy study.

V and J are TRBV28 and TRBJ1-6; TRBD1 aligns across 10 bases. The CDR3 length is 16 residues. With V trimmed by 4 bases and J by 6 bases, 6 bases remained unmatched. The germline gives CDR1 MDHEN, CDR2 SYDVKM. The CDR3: CASSWTGGFFNSPLHF. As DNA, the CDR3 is TGTGCCAGCAGTTGGACAGGGGGTTTTTTTAATTCACCCCTCCACTTT.

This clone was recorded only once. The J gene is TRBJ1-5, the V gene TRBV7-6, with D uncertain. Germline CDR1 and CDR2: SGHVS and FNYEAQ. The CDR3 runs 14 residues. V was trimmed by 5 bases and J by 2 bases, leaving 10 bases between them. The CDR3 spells CASSAQEGNQPQHF. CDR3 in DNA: TGTGCCAGCAGCGCCCAGGAGGGCAATCAGCCCCAGCATTTT.

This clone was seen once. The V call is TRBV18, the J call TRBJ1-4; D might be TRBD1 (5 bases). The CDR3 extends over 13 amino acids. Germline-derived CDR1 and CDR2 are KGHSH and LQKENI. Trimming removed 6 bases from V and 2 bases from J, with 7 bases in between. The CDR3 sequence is CASSRGTNEKLFF. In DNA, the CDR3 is TGTGCCAGCTCCCGGGGGACTAATGAAAAACTGTTTTTT.

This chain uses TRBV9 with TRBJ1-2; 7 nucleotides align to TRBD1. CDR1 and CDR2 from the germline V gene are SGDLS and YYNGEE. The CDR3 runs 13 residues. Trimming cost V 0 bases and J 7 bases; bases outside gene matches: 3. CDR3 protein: CASSVEGGGGYTF. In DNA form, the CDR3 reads TGTGCCAGCAGCGTAGAAGGGGGCGGTGGCTACACCTTC.

In nucleotides, the CDR3 is TGTGCCAGCAGAGCCGGGACAGGACGGGGAGCTTTCTTT. It yields the protein CASRAGTGRGAFF. V gene TRBV6-5 combines with J gene TRBJ1-1; 8 bases line up with TRBD1. CDR1 and CDR2 (germline): MNHEY, SVGAGI. J gave up 10 bases and V 6 bases, and 10 bases lay outside the gene matches. This CDR3 spans 13 amino acids.

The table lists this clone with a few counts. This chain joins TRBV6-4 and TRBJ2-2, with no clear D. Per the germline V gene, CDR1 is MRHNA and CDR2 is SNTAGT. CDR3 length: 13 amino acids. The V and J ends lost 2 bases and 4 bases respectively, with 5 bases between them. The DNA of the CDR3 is TGTGCCAGCAGTGACACGGTCACCGGGGAGCTGTTTTTT. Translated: CASSDTVTGELFF.

For the CDR3, the DNA is TGTGCCAGCAGCCAACCTAGCGGGGGCCCCACAGATACGCAGTATTTT. This codes for CASSQPSGGPTDTQYF. The gene calls are TRBV7-2 and TRBJ2-3; 10 bases are a match to TRBD2. The CDR3 consists of 16 residues. Germline values: CDR1 SGHTA, CDR2 FQGNSA. The trim removed 5 bases at V and 2 bases at J, leaving 7 bases unmatched.

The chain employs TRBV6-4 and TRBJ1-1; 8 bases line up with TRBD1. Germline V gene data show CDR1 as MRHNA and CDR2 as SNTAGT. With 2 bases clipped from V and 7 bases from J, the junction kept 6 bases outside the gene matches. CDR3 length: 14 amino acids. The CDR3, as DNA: TGTGCCAGCAGTGACGGGCAGGGGGCGGGTGAAGCTTTCTTT. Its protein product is CASSDGQGAGEAFF.

CDR3 amino acids: CASSVNSGDTEAFF. The CDR3, as DNA: TGTGCCAGCAGCGTTAACTCCGGAGACACTGAAGCTTTCTTT. The rearrangement joins TRBV9 to TRBJ1-1; D is unresolved. CDR1 is SGDLS and CDR2 is YYNGEE in the germline V gene. The CDR3 runs to 14 residues. V was cut by 2 bases and J by 3 bases, with 11 bases left in between.

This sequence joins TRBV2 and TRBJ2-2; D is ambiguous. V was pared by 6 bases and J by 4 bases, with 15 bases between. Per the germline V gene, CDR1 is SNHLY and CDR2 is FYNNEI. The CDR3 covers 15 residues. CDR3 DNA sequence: TGTGCCAGCAGCACCACCGATCGGAGCACCGGGGAGCTGTTTTTT. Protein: CASSTTDRSTGELFF.

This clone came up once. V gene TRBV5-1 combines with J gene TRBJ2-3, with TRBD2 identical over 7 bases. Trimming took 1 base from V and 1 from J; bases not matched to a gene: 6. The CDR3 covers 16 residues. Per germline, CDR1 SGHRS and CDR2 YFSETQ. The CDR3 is CASSLPAGEGTDTQYF. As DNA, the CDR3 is TGCGCCAGCAGCTTGCCCGCGGGAGAGGGCACAGATACGCAGTATTTT.

CDR3 nucleotides: TGTGCCAGCTCCCCCGGGGCGGGAAACACTGAAGCTTTCTTT. It specifies CASSPGAGNTEAFF. V gene TRBV18 combines with J gene TRBJ1-1; D may be TRBD1 (5 bases). Germline CDR1 reads KGHSH; CDR2 reads LQKENI. The CDR3 runs 14 residues. V shed 6 bases and J shed 2 bases, with 13 bases lying between them.

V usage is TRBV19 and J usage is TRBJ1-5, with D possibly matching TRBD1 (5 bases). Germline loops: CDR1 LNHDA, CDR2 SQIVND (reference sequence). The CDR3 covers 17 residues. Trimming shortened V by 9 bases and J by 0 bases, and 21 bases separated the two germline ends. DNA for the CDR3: TGTGCCAGACCGTCGGGACTGAGGACCGTTAGCAATCAGCCCCAGCATTTT. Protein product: CARPSGLRTVSNQPQHF.

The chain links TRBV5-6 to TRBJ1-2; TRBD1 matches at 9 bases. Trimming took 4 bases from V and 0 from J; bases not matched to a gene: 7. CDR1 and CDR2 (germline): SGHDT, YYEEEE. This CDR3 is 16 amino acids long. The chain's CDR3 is CASSERGTGSNYGYTF. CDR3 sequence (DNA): TGTGCCAGCAGCGAACGGGGGACAGGGTCTAACTATGGCTACACCTTC.

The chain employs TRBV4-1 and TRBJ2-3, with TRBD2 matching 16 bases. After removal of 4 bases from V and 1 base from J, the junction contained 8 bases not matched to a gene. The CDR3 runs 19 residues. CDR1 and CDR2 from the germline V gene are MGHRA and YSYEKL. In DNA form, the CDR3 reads TGCGCCAGCAGCCGCGGGACTAGCGGGGGGGCGGGAGGCACAGATACGCAGTATTTT. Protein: CASSRGTSGGAGGTDTQYF.

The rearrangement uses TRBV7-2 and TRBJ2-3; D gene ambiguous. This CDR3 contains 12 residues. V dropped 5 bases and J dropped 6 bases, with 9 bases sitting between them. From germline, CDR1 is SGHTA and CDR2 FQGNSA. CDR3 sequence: CASSMTGDTQYF. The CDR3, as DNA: TGTGCCAGCAGCATGACCGGGGATACGCAGTATTTT.

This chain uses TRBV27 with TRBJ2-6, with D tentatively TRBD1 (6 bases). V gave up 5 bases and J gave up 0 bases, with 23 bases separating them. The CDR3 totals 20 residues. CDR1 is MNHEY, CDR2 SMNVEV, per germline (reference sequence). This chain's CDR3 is CASSTPRQDRSSSGANVLTF. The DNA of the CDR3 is TGTGCCAGCAGTACCCCGCGACAGGACCGGTCTAGCTCTGGGGCCAACGTCCTGACTTTC.

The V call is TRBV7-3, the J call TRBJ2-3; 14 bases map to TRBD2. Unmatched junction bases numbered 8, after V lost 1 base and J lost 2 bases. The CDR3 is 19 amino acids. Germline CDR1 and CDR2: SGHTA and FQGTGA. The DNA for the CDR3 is TGTGCCAGCAGCTTAAGTTCGGGACTAGCGGGGGCTTCCACAGATACGCAGTATTTT. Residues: CASSLSSGLAGASTDTQYF.

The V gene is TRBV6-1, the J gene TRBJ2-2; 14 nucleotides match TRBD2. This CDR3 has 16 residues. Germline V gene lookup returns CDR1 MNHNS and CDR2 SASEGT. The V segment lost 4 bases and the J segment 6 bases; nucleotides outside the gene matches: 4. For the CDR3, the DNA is TGTGCCAGCAGTGGACTAGCGGGAGGGCCTCCCGGGGAGCTGTTTTTT. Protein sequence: CASSGLAGGPPGELFF.